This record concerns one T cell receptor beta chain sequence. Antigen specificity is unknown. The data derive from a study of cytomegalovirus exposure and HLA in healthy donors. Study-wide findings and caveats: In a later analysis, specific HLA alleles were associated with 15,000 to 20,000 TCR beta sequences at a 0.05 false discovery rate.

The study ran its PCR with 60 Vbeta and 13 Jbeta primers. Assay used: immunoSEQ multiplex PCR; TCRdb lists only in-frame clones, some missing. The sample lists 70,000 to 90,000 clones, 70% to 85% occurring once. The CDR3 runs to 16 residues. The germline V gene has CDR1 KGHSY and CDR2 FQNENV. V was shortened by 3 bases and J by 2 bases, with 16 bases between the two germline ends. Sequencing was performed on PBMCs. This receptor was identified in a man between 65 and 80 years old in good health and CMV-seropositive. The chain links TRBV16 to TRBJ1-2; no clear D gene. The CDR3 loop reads CASSHGRTVVNYGYTF. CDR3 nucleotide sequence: TGTGCCAGCAGCCATGGGAGGACCGTTGTCAACTATGGCTACACCTTC.